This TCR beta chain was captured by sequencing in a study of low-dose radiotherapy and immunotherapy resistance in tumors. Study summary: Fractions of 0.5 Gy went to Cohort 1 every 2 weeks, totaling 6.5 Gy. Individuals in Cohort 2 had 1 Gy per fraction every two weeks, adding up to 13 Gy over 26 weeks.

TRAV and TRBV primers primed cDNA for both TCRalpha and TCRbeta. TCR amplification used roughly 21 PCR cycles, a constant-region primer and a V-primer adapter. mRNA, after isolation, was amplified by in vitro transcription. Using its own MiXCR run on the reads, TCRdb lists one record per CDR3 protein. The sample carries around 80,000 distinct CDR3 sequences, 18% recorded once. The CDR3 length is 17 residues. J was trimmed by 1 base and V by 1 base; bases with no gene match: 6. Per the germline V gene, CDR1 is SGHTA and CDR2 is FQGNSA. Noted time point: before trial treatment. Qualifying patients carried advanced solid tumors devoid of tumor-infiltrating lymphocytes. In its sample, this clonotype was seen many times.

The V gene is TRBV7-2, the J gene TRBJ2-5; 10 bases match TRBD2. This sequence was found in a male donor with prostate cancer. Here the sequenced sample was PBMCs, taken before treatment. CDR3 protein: CASSLGFSGGAQETQYF. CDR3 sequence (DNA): TGTGCCAGCAGCTTAGGGTTCAGCGGGGGGGCCCAAGAGACCCAGTACTTC.